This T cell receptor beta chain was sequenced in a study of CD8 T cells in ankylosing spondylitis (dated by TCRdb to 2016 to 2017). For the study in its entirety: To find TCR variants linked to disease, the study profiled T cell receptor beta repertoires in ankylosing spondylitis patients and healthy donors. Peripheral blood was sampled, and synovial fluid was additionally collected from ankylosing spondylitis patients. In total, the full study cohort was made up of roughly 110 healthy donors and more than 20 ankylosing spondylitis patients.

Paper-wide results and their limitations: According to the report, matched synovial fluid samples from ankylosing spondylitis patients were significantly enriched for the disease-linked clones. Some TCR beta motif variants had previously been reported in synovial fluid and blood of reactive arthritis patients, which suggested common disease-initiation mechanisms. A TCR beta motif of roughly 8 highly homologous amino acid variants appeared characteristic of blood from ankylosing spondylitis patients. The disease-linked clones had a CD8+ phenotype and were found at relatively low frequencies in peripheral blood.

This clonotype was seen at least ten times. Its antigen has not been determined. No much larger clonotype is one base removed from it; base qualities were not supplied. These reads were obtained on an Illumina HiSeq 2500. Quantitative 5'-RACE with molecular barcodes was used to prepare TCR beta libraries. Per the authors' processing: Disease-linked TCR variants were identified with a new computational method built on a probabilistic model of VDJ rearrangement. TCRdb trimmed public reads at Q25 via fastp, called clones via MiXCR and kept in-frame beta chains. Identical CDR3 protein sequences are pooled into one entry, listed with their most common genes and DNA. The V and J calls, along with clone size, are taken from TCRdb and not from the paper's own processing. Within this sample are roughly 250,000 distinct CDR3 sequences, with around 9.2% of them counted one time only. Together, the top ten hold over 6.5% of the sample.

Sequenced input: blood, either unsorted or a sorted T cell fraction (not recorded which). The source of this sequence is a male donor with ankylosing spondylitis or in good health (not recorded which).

The CDR3 region: CASSLQGYNSPLHF. The base sequence is TGCGCCAGCAGCTTGCAGGGGTACAATTCACCCCTCCACTTT. Here the chain combines TRBV5-1 and TRBJ1-6, with a tentative D gene TRBD1 over 6 matching bases. Reading from cysteine to phenylalanine, the CDR3 counts 14 amino acids. The CDR3 DNA has 42 bases and is translated from base 1. V gives up 1 base and J gives up 7 bases, and the segment between their germline ends measures 9 bases. Via the germline V gene, CDR1 is SGHRS and CDR2 YFSETQ.